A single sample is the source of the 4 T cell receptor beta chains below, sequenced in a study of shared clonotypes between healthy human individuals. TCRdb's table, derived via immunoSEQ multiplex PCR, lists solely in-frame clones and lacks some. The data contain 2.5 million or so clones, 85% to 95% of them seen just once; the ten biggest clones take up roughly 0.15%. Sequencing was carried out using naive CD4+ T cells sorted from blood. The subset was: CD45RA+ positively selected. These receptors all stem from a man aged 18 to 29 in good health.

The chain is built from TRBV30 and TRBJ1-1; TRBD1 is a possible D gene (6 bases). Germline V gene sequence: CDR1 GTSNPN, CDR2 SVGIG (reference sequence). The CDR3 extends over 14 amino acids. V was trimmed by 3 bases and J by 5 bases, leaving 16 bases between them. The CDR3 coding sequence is TGTGCCTGGAGGCACGTTGGGGGGCCAACTGAAGCTTTCTTT. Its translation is CAWRHVGGPTEAFF.

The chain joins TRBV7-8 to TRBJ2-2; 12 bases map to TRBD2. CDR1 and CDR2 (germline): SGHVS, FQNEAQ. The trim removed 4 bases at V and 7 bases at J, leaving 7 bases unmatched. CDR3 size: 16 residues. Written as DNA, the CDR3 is TGTGCCAGCAGCTCAGGACTAGCGGGGACCCACGGGGAGCTGTTTTTT. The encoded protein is CASSSGLAGTHGELFF.

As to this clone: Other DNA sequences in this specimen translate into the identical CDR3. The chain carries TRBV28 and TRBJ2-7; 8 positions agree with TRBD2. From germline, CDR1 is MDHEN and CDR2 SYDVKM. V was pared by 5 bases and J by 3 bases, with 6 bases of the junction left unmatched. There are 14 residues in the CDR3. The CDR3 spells CASSRSGGSYEQYF. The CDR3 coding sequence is TGTGCCAGCAGTCGGAGCGGGGGCAGCTACGAGCAGTACTTC.

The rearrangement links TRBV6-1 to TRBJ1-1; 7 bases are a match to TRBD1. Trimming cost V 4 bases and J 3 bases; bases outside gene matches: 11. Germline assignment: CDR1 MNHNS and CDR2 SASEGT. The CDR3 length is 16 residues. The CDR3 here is CASSATPGQSYTEAFF. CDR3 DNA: TGTGCCAGCAGTGCCACCCCGGGACAGTCCTACACTGAAGCTTTCTTT.